The subject of this entry is one T cell receptor beta chain. This specimen comes from a study of prognosis after radiotherapy for stage I lung cancer. Overall study: About 5 patients had oligometastatic NSCLC after their primary tumor was surgically resected, and fourteen patients had newly diagnosed primary stage I lung tumors. Patients with tumors diagnosed as squamous cell carcinoma numbered roughly 7, and those with adenocarcinoma eleven to twelve. In total, approximately 13 men and roughly six women took part as patients, aged roughly 53 to 84 with a median of approximately 69 years.

Researchers used two-round multiplex PCR to amplify TCR beta CDR3 starting from genomic DNA. Every TRBV and TRBJ gene had its own specific primer in first-round PCR. Via MiXCR, TCRdb re-called the multiplex PCR reads, giving one row per CDR3 protein. The sample shows some 27,000 distinct CDR3 sequences, around 43% of them seen only once. This CDR3 comprises 18 residues. Per the germline V gene, CDR1 is GTSNPN and CDR2 is SVGIG (reference sequence). Trimming removed 2 bases from V and 0 bases from J, with 17 bases in between. The chain combines TRBV30 with TRBJ2-6; D is perhaps TRBD2 (5 bases). This sequence was found in a donor over 45 with non-small cell lung cancer. This material consisted of PBMCs, taken before or after stereotactic body radiation therapy (not recorded which). The CDR3 DNA follows: TGTGCCTGGAGTAGCACGTTTGAGGGCAGCTCTGGGGCCAACGTCCTGACTTTC. The encoded protein is CAWSSTFEGSSGANVLTF. Drawing the rest from reference TRBV30 and TRBJ2-6, the complete variable domain is SQTIHQWPATLVQPVGSPLSLECTVEGTSNPNLYWYRQAAGRGLQLLFYSVGIGQISSEVPQNLSASRPQDRQFILSSKKLLLSDSGFYLCAWSSTFEGSSGANVLTFGAGSRLTVL.